This T cell receptor beta chain comes out of a study of blood T cell repertoires in COVID-19 (dated by TCRdb to the early 2020s). Looking at the study overall: Samples covering the acute and convalescent phases of COVID-19 were provided by collaborators in the United States, Italy and Spain. The material from the prospective study consisted of cDNA or gDNA derived from T cells, B-cell-depleted T cells, or PBMCs. The dataset comprised deeply sampled blood TCRbeta repertoires from subjects exposed to, actively infected with, or recovered from COVID-19. The repertoires were made available in a free public database intended to serve as a resource for research on the immune response to SARS-CoV-2. Samples were obtained from the ongoing ImmuneRACE study (first 160 participants) and from 1,254 subjects provided by 6 global collaborators. The sample metadata nearly always contained a de-identified subject ID, COVID-19 status, age in years and sex. Where available, HLA class I and class II types were taken from metadata supplied by the sample provider and were not determined by assay-based typing.

The immunoSEQ Assay, a bias-controlled multiplex PCR, was used to amplify TCRbeta CDR3 regions from genomic DNA. Turning to the authors' computational methods: The number of nucleated cells in each sample was estimated by amplification of reference gene primers within the assay. To quantify the absolute abundance of each unique TCRbeta CDR3 rearrangement, sequence reads were collapsed and filtered. For each sample, productive Simpson clonality was calculated as the square root of Simpson's diversity index over productive rearrangements. TCRdb stores this immuneACCESS table with in-frame sequences only. Part of the clones is absent; in the studies checked, under half of the shortfall reflects unresolved V genes, and no reason is known for the rest. For V, J and clone size, that table is used; D and trimming come from the DNA. Within this sample are about 130,000 clones, with less than 90% of them counted one time only. The ten largest clones take up 15% to 20% of the sample.

Participants in the prospective study were enrolled through a virtual design, were aged about 18 to 90 years, and lived in some 24 United States geographic areas. In the prospective study, participants were assigned to cohorts based on the clinical history participants reported in a screening survey and a study questionnaire. ImmuneRACE Cohort 3 recovered participants were defined by two consecutive negative NP/OP PCR tests, healthcare professional clearance, or symptom resolution. In the prospective study, whole blood, serum and a nasopharyngeal or oropharyngeal swab were collected from each participant by mobile phlebotomists. Additional blood draws and questionnaires over an approximately two-month period could optionally be provided by prospective study participants. Before DNA extraction, blood samples from the prospective study were shipped at room temperature or frozen. As for this clone: Its antigen target is currently unknown. Per-base quality was not reported, and no clone a single base away is much larger than it.

Taken from the germline V gene, the CDR1 and CDR2 loops are SGDLS and YYNGEE. The CDR3 has 12 amino acids, counting the end cysteine and phenylalanine. This entry keeps only the CDR3 DNA: 36 bases, framed from base 1. V and J lose 0 bases and 5 bases, and a span of 5 bases separates them. What the work shows at the level of the full study, not this receptor alone: The quantity of clinical and demographic metadata differed by source and by participant and was supplied without curation.

Sequencing was performed on PBMCs or T cells enriched from blood (not recorded which). The chain employs TRBV9 and TRBJ1-1, with the D gene call left open. This receptor was taken from a man under 40 who had recovered from COVID-19. This receptor has the CDR3 CASSVGETEAFF. The nucleotide sequence is TGTGCCAGCAGCGTAGGGGAGACTGAAGCTTTCTTT.